This entry concerns a single T cell receptor beta chain. The target antigen is unknown. This specimen belongs to a study of OX40 agonist ivuxolimab in advanced cancers. Study context: Prior checkpoint blockade (anti-PD-1, anti-PD-L1 or anti-CTLA-4) was permitted; under 50% had it. Study findings and constraints: CD4+ and CD8+ blood T cells expanded clonally by week 6 at 0.1 to 3.0 mg/kg. On average, CD8+ T cells had more expanded clones than CD4+.

The assay was immunoSEQ multiplex PCR, and TCRdb's table has in-frame clones only and misses some. The profile covers some 130,000 clones, with more than 85% appearing a single time and approximately 1% taken by the ten largest. Deletions cut 5 bases from V and 2 bases from J, with 6 bases between. This CDR3 spans 12 amino acids. Germline-derived CDR1 and CDR2 are LNHDA and SQIVND (reference sequence). Individuals having autoimmune disease history or systemic immunosuppression were not enrolled. The material was CD4+ or CD8+ T cells sorted from blood, obtained in a trial of the OX40 agonist ivuxolimab. The clonotype originates from an adult with an advanced solid tumor such as melanoma, head and neck, liver or kidney cancer. This chain links TRBV19 with TRBJ1-1; unclear D gene. As DNA, the CDR3 is TGTGCCAGTAGTGCTAGTAACACTGAAGCTTTCTTT. Translation gives CASSASNTEAFF.